This is a list of T cell receptor beta chains from one sample in a study of T cell responses to AZD1222 COVID-19 vaccine. TCRdb's table, derived via immunoSEQ multiplex PCR, lists solely in-frame clones and lacks some. The profile shows approximately 110,000 clones, 92% of them singletons. Here the sequenced sample was peripheral blood, taken 28 days after the second AZD1222 dose. The receptors come from an adult who received the AZD1222 COVID-19 vaccine. The CDR3 runs from the conserved cysteine through the conserved F or W. D genes are given only for firm matches.

TRBJ2-1 TRBD1 TRBV19 CASSRGQEQEQFF
TRBJ2-6 . TRBV2 CASSELRGVSGANVLTF
TRBJ1-2 TRBD1 TRBV7-9 CASSFPGQGNYGYTF
TRBJ1-2 . TRBV2 CASSQPGNTF
TRBJ2-7 . TRBV19 CASSIGADYYEQYF
TRBJ2-2 TRBD2 TRBV6-5 CASSTSGTHTGELFF
TRBJ2-5 . TRBV7-9 CASSIQETQYF
TRBJ1-2 TRBD1 TRBV27 CASSPHGQGGYGYTF
TRBJ1-2 . TRBV28 CASSGTAGPYGYTF
TRBJ1-2 . TRBV6-1 CASSEADRDAYGYTF
TRBJ1-3 . TRBV7-2 CASSANSGNTIYF
TRBJ2-7 . TRBV20-1 CSASLGGLDYEQYF
TRBJ1-1 . TRBV5-1 CASSLGGMNTEAFF
TRBJ2-7 . TRBV12-1 CASSSELPSYEQYF
TRBJ1-6 . TRBV15 CATSREGVSPLHF
TRBJ1-1 . TRBV4-1 CASSQRYRDGGTEAFF
TRBJ1-4 TRBD1 TRBV5-1 CASRQGTTNEKLFF
TRBJ1-1 . TRBV2 CASSERTEAFF
TRBJ1-4 . TRBV28 CASSPGAWGKDEKLFF
TRBJ2-4 . TRBV7-9 CASSFWGAKNIQYF
TRBJ2-7 TRBD1 TRBV19 CASSIWGQSYEQYF
TRBJ1-2 . TRBV29-1 CSVEELGRRGGYTF
TRBJ1-1 TRBD1 TRBV25-1 CASSGRQGYTEAFF
TRBJ1-1 . TRBV18 CASSPRLDSEAFF
TRBJ2-7 . TRBV21-1 CASTLEDLTYEQYF
TRBJ1-5 TRBD1 TRBV3-1/TRBV3-2 CASSWTGANQPQHF
TRBJ2-2 . TRBV6-6 CASSYSRAVELFF
TRBJ1-6 . TRBV18 CASSATGLNSPLHF
TRBJ1-1 TRBD1 TRBV10-3 CAISVGRARDRVTEAFF
TRBJ1-2 TRBD1 TRBV3-1/TRBV3-2 CASSPPGQGIRGYGYTF
TRBJ1-4 TRBD1 TRBV27 CASGRGEKLFF
TRBJ2-3 . TRBV5-1 CASSLLSTSTDTQYF
TRBJ2-2 . TRBV2 CASSENLGELFF
TRBJ1-3 . TRBV24-1 CATSDPSSGNTIYF
TRBJ1-4 . TRBV28 CASSSVTELRAGDNEKLFF
TRBJ1-2 . TRBV6-5 CASRDTGYYGYTF
TRBJ2-7 TRBD1 TRBV19 CATKGQQGLGF
TRBJ2-5 TRBD2 TRBV9 CASSTSGGQETQYF